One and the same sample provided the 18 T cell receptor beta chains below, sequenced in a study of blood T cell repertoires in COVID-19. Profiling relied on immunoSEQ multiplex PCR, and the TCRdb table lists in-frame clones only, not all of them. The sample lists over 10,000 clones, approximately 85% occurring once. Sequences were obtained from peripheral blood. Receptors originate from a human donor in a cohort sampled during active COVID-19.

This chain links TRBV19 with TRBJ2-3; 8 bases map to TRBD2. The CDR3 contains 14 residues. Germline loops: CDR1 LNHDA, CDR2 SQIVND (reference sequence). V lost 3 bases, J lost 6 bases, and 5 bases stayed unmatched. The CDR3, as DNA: TGTGCCAGTAGTATCCGGGGGGGCCTGGATACGCAGTATTTT. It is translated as CASSIRGGLDTQYF.

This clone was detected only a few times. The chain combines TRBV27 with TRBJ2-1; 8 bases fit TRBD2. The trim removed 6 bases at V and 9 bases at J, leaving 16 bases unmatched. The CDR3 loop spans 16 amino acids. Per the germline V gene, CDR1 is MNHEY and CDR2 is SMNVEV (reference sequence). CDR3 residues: CASRAYPGLAGAEQFF. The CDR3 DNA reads TGTGCCAGCAGGGCTTACCCCGGACTAGCCGGGGCTGAGCAGTTCTTC.

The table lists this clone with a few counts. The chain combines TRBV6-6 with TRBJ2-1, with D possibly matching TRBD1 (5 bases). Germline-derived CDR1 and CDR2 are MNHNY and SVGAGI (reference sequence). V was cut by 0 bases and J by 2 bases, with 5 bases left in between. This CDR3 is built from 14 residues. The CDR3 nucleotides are TGTGCCAGCAGTTACTCCAGGGCCTACAATGAGCAGTTCTTC. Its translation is CASSYSRAYNEQFF.

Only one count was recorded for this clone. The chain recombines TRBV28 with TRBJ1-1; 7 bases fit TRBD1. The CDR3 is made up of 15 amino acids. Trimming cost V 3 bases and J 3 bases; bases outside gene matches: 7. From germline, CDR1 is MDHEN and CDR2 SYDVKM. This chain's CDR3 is CASSFRQGVYTEAFF. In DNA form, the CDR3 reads TGTGCCAGCAGTTTCCGACAGGGTGTATACACTGAAGCTTTCTTT.

The DNA for the CDR3 is TGTGCCAGCAGCCCCCTTCGGGGGGCTTTCTCCTACGAGCAGTACTTC. This gives the protein CASSPLRGAFSYEQYF. The genes are TRBV27 and TRBJ2-7; tentatively, D is TRBD2 (7 bases). The CDR3 totals 16 residues. Germline V CDR1 and CDR2: MNHEY, SMNVEV (reference sequence). The V gene lost 6 bases and the J gene lost 0 bases, with 18 bases spanning the gap.

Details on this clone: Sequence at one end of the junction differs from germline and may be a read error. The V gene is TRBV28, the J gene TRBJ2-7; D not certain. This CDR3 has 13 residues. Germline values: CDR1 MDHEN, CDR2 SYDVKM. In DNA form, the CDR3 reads TGTGCCAGCAGTTCCCCTCTTCCAGGTACCCTCCACTTC. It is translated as CASSSPLPGTLHF. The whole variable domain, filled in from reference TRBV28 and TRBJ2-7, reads DVKVTQSSRYLVKRTGEKVFLECVQDMDHENMFWYRQDPGLGLRLIYFSYDVKMKEKGDIPEGYSVSREKKERFSLILESASTNQTSMYLCASSSPLPGTLHFGPGTRLTVT.

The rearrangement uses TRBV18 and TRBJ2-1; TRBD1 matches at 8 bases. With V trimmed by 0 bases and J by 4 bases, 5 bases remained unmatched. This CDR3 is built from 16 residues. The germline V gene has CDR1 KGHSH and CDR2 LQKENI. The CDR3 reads CASSPPTGGGYNEQFF. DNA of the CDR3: TGTGCCAGCTCACCACCAACAGGGGGAGGTTACAATGAGCAGTTCTTC.

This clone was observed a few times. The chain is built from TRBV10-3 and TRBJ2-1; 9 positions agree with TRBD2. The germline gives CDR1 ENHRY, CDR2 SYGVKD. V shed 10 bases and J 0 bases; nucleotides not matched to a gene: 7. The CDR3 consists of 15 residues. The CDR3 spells CATISGGSSYNEQFF. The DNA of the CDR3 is TGTGCCACCATTAGCGGGGGCAGCTCCTACAATGAGCAGTTCTTC.

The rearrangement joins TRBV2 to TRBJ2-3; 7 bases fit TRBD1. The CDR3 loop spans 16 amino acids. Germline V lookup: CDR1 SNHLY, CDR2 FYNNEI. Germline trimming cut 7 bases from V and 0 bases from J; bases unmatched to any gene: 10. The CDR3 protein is CASIPGKGASTDTQYF. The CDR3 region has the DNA TGTGCCAGCATTCCGGGGAAGGGGGCTAGCACAGATACGCAGTATTTT.

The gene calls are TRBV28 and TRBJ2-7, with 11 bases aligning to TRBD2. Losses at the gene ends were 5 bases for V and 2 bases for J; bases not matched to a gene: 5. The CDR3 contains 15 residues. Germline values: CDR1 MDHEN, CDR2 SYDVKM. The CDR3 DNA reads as TGTGCCAGCAGTCACACTAGCGGGGGAGCCTACGAGCAGTACTTC. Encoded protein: CASSHTSGGAYEQYF.

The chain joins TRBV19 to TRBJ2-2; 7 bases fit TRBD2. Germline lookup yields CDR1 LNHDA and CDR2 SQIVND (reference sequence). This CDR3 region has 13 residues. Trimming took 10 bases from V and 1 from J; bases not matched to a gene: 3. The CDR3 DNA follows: TGTGCCACTAGGGAGGGGAACACCGGGGAGCTGTTTTTT. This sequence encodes CATREGNTGELFF.

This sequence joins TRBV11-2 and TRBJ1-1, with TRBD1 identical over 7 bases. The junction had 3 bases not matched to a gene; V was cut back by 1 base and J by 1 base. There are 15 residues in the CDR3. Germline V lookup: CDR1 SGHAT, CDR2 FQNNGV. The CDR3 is CASSLANRGNTEAFF. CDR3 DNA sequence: TGTGCCAGCAGCTTAGCTAACAGGGGGAACACTGAAGCTTTCTTT.

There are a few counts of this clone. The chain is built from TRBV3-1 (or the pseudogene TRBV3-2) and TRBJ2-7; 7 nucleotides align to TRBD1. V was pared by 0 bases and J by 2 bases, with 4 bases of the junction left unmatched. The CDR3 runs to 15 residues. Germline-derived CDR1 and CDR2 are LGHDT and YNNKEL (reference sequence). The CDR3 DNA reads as TGTGCCAGCAGCCAAGAGGCAGGGGGTCCCTACGAGCAGTACTTC. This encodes CASSQEAGGPYEQYF.

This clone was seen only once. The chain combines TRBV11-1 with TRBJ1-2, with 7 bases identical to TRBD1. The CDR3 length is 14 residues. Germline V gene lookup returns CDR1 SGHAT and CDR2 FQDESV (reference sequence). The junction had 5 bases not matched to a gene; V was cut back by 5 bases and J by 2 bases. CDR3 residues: CASSPKGQNYGYTF. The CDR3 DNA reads TGTGCCAGCAGCCCTAAGGGACAGAACTATGGCTACACCTTC.

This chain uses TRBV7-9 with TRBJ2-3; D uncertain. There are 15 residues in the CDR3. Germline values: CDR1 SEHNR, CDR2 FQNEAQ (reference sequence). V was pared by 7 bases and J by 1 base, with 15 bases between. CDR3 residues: CASMKKREGTDTQYF. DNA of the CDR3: TGTGCCAGCATGAAGAAGCGTGAGGGCACAGATACGCAGTATTTT.

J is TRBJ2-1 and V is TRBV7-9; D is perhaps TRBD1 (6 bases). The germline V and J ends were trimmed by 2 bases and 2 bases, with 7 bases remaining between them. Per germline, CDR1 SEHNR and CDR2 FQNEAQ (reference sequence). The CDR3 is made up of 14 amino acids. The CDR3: CASSLTGTYNEQFF. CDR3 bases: TGTGCCAGCAGCTTAACAGGGACCTACAATGAGCAGTTCTTC.

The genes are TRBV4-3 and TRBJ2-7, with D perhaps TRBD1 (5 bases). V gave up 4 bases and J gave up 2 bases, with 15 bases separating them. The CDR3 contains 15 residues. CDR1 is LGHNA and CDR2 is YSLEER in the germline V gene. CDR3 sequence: CASSPTYRTAYEQYF. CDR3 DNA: TGCGCCAGCAGCCCCACATACAGGACCGCCTACGAGCAGTACTTC.

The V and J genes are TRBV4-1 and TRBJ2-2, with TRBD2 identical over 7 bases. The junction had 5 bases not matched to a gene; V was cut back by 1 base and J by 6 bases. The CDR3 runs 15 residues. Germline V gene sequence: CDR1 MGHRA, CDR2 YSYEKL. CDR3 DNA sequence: TGCGCCAGCAGCCAAGGACTAGCTATTGCCGGGGAGCTGTTTTTT. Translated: CASSQGLAIAGELFF.